The 5 T cell receptor beta chains below were found in one sample sequenced in a study of T cell repertoires in aging, cancer and after chemotherapy. TRB rearrangements spanning V, D and J were amplified using mixed TRB-A/B primers. TCRdb re-called the multiplex PCR reads through MiXCR, storing one row per CDR3 protein. The sample carries under 2,500 distinct CDR3 sequences, 25% to 35% recorded once. The template was genomic DNA from peripheral blood, not RNA. The sample consisted of blood. The receptors were gathered from a human donor with a solid tumor.

This clonotype was picked up a small number of times. The rearrangement uses TRBV12-3 or TRBV12-4 and TRBJ2-2; 14 bases match TRBD2. This CDR3 has 18 amino acids. Trimming cost V 6 bases and J 0 bases; bases outside gene matches: 6. CDR3 coding DNA: TGTGCCAGCAGCAAAAGGACTAGCGGGGGGTCGAACACCGGGGAGCTGTTTTTT. This encodes CASSKRTSGGSNTGELFF.

This rearrangement joins TRBV12-3 or TRBV12-4 to TRBJ1-1; 9 bases map to TRBD1. V was pared by 5 bases and J by 5 bases, with 6 bases of the junction left unmatched. The CDR3 length is 14 residues. CDR3 loop: CASSGYRGRTEAFF. DNA for the CDR3: TGTGCCAGCAGTGGATACAGGGGGCGGACTGAAGCTTTCTTT.

This clonotype is labeled as medium-sized. The V gene is TRBV6-1, the J gene TRBJ1-1; D is perhaps TRBD1 (5 bases). The V end lost 6 bases, the J end lost 7 bases, and 18 bases lay between the germline ends. The germline V gene encodes CDR1 MNHNS and CDR2 SASEGT. This CDR3 is 14 amino acids long. CDR3 protein: CASSDRGEHNEAFF. In DNA, the CDR3 is TGTGCCAGCAGCGATAGGGGAGAACACAATGAAGCTTTCTTT.

The chain couples TRBV6-5 to TRBJ2-1; 9 bases agree with TRBD1. Unmatched junction bases numbered 12, after V lost 6 bases and J lost 3 bases. The CDR3 totals 17 residues. Germline CDR1 MNHEY, CDR2 SVGAGI. CDR3 coding DNA: TGTGCCAGCAGGGTCCGGGACAGGGTGAAGAACTACAATGAGCAGTTCTTC. Translating gives CASRVRDRVKNYNEQFF.

This sequence joins TRBV7-6 and TRBJ2-1, with D perhaps matching TRBD1 (6 bases). The CDR3 is 17 amino acids. The germline gives CDR1 SGHVS, CDR2 FNYEAQ. Trimming removed 2 bases from V and 0 bases from J, with 14 bases in between. The CDR3 spells CASSLIAGASSYNEQFF. Written as DNA, the CDR3 is TGTGCCAGCAGCTTAATCGCAGGGGCAAGCTCCTACAATGAGCAGTTCTTC.